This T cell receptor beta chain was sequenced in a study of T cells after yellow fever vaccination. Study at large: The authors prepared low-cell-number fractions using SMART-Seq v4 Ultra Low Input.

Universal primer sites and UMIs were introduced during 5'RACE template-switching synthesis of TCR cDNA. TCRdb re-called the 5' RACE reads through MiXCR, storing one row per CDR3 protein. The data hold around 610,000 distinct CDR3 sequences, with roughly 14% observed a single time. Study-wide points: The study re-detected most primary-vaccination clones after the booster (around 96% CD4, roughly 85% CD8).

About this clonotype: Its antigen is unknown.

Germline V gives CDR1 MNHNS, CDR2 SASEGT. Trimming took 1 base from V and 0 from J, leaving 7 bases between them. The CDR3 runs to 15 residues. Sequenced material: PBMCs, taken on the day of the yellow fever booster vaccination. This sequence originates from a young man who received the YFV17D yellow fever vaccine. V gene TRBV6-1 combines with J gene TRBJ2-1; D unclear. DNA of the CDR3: TGTGCCAGCAGTGAAGACGATAGCTCCTACAATGAGCAGTTCTTC. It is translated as CASSEDDSSYNEQFF.